This T cell receptor (beta chain) was recorded in a study of blood T cell repertoires in COVID-19. Study overall: T cells, B-cell-depleted T cells, or PBMCs provided the cDNA or gDNA that served as material.

Authors' processing steps: From reference gene primer amplification, estimates of nucleated cell counts were derived. Only in-frame clones appear in the TCRdb table, and some are missing; sequencing was by immunoSEQ multiplex PCR. V and J calls and clone size are as listed in that table; D and trimming were resolved from the DNA. The profile shows fewer than 500,000 clones, roughly 85% of them singletons. The germline CDR1 and CDR2 sequences are SGHRS and YFSETQ. Between the trimmed V and J ends, which lost 5 bases and 0 bases, there was a span of 9 bases. The CDR3 consists of 13 residues. The material sequenced was peripheral blood. The clonotype was recovered from a woman under 40 with active or convalescent COVID-19. The chain uses TRBV5-1 and TRBJ2-7; TRBD1 is a possible D gene (5 bases). CDR3: CASRLTASYEQYF. CDR3 bases: TGCGCCAGCAGGCTGACAGCCTCCTACGAGCAGTACTTC.